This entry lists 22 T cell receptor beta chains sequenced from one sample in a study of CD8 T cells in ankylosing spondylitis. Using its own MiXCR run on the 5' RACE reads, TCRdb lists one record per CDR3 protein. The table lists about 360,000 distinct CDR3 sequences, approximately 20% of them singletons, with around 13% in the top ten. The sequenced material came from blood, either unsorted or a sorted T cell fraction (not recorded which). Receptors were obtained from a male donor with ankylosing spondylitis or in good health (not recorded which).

The CDR3 loop reads CSVPDASSYNEQFF. CDR3 DNA: TGCAGCGTACCGGACGCTAGCTCCTACAATGAGCAGTTCTTC. The V and J genes are TRBV29-1 and TRBJ2-1, with no clear D. This CDR3 comprises 14 residues. Germline V gene lookup returns CDR1 SQVTM and CDR2 ANQGSEA. Deletions cut 6 bases from V and 0 bases from J, with 12 bases between.

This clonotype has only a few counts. CDR3 DNA: TGTGCCAGCAGTTCGATAGGGTACTACAATGAGCAGTTCTTC. It specifies CASSSIGYYNEQFF. The chain uses TRBV6-5 and TRBJ2-1, with no clear D. Looked up from germline, CDR1 is MNHEY and CDR2 is SVGAGI. CDR3 length equals 14 residues. V was cut by 4 bases and J by 3 bases, with 10 bases left in between.

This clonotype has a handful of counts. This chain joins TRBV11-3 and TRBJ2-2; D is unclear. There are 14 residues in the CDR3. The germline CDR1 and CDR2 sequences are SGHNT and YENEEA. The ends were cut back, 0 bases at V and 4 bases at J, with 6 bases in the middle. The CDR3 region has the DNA TGTGCCAGCAGCTTAGATCCGAGCACCGGGGAGCTGTTTTTT. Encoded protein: CASSLDPSTGELFF.

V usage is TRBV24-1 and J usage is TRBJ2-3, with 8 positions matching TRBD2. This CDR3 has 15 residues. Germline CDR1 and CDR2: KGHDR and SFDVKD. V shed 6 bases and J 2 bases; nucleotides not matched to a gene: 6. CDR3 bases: TGTGCCACCAGTCTGGCGGGGGGTCTCACAGATACGCAGTATTTT. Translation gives CATSLAGGLTDTQYF.

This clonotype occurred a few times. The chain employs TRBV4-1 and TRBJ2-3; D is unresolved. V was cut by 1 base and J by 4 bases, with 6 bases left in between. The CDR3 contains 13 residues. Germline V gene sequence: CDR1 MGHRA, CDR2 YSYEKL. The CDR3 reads CASSQVISDTQYF. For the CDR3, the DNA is TGCGCCAGCAGCCAAGTGATATCAGATACGCAGTATTTT.

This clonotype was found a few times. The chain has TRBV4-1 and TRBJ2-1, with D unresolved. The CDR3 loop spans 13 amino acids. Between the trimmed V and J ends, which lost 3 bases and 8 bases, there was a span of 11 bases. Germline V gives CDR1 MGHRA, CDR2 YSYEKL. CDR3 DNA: TGCGCCAGCAGCCACCTCACCGAGCATGAGCAGTTCTTC. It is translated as CASSHLTEHEQFF.

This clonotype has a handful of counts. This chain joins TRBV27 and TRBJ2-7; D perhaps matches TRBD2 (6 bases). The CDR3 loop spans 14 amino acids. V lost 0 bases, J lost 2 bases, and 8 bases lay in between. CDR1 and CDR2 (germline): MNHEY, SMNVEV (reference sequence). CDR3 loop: CASSLSGEAYEQYF. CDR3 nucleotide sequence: TGTGCCAGCAGTTTATCGGGGGAGGCCTACGAGCAGTACTTC.

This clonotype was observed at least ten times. CDR3 loop: CSVGGDEQFF. The DNA for the CDR3 is TGCAGCGTTGGGGGGGATGAGCAGTTCTTC. The chain uses TRBV29-1 and TRBJ2-1; tentative D call: TRBD2 (6 bases). The V gene's germline CDR1 is SQVTM and CDR2 ANQGSEA. CDR3 size: 10 residues. V was cut by 4 bases and J by 8 bases, with 6 bases left in between.

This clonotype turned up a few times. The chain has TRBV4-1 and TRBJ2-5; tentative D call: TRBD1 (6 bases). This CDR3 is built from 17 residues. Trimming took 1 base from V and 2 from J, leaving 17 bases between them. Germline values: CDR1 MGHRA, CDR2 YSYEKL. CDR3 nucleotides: TGCGCCAGCAGCCAAGGGGGGCTCGGCAGCCCTCAAGAGACCCAGTACTTC. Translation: CASSQGGLGSPQETQYF.

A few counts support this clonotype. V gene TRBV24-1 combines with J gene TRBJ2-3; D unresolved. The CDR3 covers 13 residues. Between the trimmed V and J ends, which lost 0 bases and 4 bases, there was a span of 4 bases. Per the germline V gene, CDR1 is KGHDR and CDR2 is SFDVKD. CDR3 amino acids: CATSDLFSDTQYF. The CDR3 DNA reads TGTGCCACCAGTGATTTGTTTTCAGATACGCAGTATTTT.

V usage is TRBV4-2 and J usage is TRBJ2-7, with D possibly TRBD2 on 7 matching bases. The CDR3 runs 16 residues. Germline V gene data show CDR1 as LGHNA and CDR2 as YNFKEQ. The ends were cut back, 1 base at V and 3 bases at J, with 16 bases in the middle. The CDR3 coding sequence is TGTGCCAGCAGCCAAGTAACGACGGGGGGACACTACGAGCAGTACTTC. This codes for CASSQVTTGGHYEQYF.

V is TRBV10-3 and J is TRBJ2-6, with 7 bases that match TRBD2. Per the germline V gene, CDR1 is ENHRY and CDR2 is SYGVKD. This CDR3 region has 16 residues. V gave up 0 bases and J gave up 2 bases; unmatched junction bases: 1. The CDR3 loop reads CAISESSGTGANVLTF. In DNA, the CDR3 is TGTGCCATCAGTGAGTCGAGCGGGACTGGGGCCAACGTCCTGACTTTC.

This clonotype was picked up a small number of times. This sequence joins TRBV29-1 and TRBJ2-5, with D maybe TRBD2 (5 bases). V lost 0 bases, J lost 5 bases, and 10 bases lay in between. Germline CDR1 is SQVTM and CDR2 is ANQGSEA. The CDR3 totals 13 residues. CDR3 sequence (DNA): TGCAGCGTTGAAGATCGGGAAGGGGAGACCCAGTACTTC. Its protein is CSVEDREGETQYF.

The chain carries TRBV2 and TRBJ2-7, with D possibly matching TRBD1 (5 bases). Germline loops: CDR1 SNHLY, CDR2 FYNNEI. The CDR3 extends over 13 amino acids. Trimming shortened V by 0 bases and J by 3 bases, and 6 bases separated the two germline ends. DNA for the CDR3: TGTGCCAGCAGTGAAGCGCAGGGCTACGAGCAGTACTTC. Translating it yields CASSEAQGYEQYF.

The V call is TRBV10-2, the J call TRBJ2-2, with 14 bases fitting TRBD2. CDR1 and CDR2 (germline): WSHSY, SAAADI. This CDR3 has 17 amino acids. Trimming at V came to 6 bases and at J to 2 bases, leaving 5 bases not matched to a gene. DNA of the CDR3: TGCGCCAGCAGGGAGGGACTAGCGGGGGTCAACACCGGGGAGCTGTTTTTT. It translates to CASREGLAGVNTGELFF.

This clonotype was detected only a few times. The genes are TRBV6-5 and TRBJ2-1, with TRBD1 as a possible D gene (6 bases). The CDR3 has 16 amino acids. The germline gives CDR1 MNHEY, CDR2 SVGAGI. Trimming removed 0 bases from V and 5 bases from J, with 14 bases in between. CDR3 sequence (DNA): TGTGCCAGCAGTTACTCGGAACAGGGTGTCCACAATGAGCAGTTCTTC. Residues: CASSYSEQGVHNEQFF.

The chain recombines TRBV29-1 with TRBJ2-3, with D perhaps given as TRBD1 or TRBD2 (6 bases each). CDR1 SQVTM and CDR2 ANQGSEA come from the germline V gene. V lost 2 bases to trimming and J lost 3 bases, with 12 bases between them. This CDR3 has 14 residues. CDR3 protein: CSVEYQGGTDTQYF. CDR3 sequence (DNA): TGCAGCGTTGAATACCAAGGGGGGACAGATACGCAGTATTTT.

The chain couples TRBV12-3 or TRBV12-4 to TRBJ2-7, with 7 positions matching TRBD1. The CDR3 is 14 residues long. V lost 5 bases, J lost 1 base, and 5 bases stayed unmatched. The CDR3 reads CASSTGTVSYEQYF. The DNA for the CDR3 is TGTGCCAGCAGTACTGGGACAGTTTCCTACGAGCAGTACTTC.

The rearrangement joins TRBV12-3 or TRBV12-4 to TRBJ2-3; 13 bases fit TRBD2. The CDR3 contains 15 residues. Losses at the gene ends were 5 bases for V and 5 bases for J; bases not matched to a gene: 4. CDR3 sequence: CASSQTSGGGDTQYF. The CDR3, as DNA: TGTGCCAGCAGTCAAACTAGCGGGGGGGGAGATACGCAGTATTTT.

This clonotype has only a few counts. Here the CDR3 reads CASHPFGDTQYF. CDR3 DNA: TGTGCCAGCCACCCCTTTGGGGATACGCAGTATTTT. V is TRBV18 and J is TRBJ2-3, with D uncertain. CDR1 and CDR2 from the germline V gene are KGHSH and LQKENI. The CDR3 covers 12 residues. Trimming left V 8 bases short and J 6 bases short, with 12 bases between.

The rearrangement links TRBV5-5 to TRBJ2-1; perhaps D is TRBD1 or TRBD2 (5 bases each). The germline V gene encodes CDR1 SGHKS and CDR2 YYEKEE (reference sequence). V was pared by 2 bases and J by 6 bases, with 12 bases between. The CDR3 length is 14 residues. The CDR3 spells CASSLGTWTNEQFF. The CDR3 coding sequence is TGTGCCAGCAGCTTAGGGACCTGGACCAATGAGCAGTTCTTC.

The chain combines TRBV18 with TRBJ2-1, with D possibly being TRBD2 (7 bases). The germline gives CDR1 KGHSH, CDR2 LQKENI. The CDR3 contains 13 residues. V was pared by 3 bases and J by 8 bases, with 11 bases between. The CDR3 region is CASSPGGPDEQFF. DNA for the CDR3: TGTGCCAGCTCACCGGGGGGGCCGGATGAGCAGTTCTTC.